The 26 T cell receptor beta chains below all came from one sample that was sequenced in a study of OX40 agonist ivuxolimab in advanced cancers. The library was obtained by the immunoSEQ multiplex PCR assay. TCRdb provides this immuneACCESS table in a form limited to in-frame rearrangements. Some clones are lacking; in checked studies, under half of them reflect an unresolved V gene, and why the rest are absent is not known. For this sample there are tens of thousands of clones; around 85% appear just once. The top ten clonotypes cover approximately 28% of the sample. The sample in question was CD4+ or CD8+ T cells sorted from blood, obtained in a trial of the OX40 agonist ivuxolimab. The receptors derive from an adult with an advanced solid tumor such as melanoma, head and neck, liver or kidney cancer.

This clone turned up a few times. The V gene is TRBV5-8, the J gene TRBJ1-1; 11 bases align to TRBD1. The CDR3 runs to 16 residues. Germline V gene sequence: CDR1 SGHTS, CDR2 YDEGEE. V shed 4 bases, J shed 4 bases, and the junction held 9 bases outside the gene matches. As DNA, the CDR3 is TGTGCCAGCAGCCCGGACAGGGGGCGAGGGACCACTGAAGCTTTCTTT. This codes for CASSPDRGRGTTEAFF. The whole variable domain, remainder taken from reference TRBV5-8 and TRBJ1-1, is EAGVTQSPTHLIKTRGQQATLRCSPISGHTSVYWYQQALGLGLQFLLWYDEGEERNRGNFPPRFSGRQFPNYSSELNVNALELEDSALYLCASSPDRGRGTTEAFFGQGTRLTVV.

This rearrangement joins TRBV21-1 to TRBJ2-2; the D call in the table, TRBD2, was not verified against the DNA. TRBV21-1 is a known pseudogene. This CDR3 is 13 amino acids long. The chain's CDR3 is CASRKREAGELFF. CDR3 nucleotide sequence: TGTGCCAGCAGAAAGAGGGAGGCCGGGGAGCTGTTTTTT.

This clone was observed once. The chain links TRBV25-1 to TRBJ2-3, with 7 positions matching TRBD1. Germline lookup yields CDR1 MGHDK and CDR2 SYGVNS. This CDR3 region has 16 residues. V lost 6 bases and J lost 0; bases outside the gene matches: 9. CDR3 sequence reads: CASRPGQLPSTDTQYF. The CDR3 DNA follows: TGTGCCAGCAGGCCGGGACAGTTGCCAAGCACAGATACGCAGTATTTT.

This clone was seen more than once but under ten times. The chain combines TRBV6-1 with TRBJ2-1; possibly TRBD1 for D (5 bases). Germline assignment: CDR1 MNHNS and CDR2 SASEGT. The CDR3 contains 15 residues. V lost 4 bases, J lost 0 bases, and 10 bases lay in between. Written as DNA, the CDR3 is TGTGCCAGCAGTGTAACAGGTAGCTCCTACAATGAGCAGTTCTTC. It encodes CASSVTGSSYNEQFF.

The V and J genes are TRBV13 and TRBJ2-3; 7 bases map to TRBD2. The germline V gene encodes CDR1 PRHDT and CDR2 FYEKMQ (reference sequence). The V gene end was trimmed by 6 bases and the J gene end by 2 bases; junction bases not matched to a gene: 2. The CDR3 has 13 residues. In DNA, the CDR3 is TGTGCCAGCAGGGGGGGGAACACAGATACGCAGTATTTT. Encoded protein: CASRGGNTDTQYF.

The chain has TRBV28 and TRBJ2-1; D perhaps matches TRBD2 (5 bases). V lost 3 bases, J lost 4 bases, and 19 bases lay in between. From germline, CDR1 is MDHEN and CDR2 SYDVKM. This CDR3 has 17 residues. CDR3 region: CASSLYGISFPYNEQFF. CDR3 DNA sequence: TGTGCCAGCAGTTTGTACGGGATCTCCTTCCCTTACAATGAGCAGTTCTTC.

This clone is a singleton in its sample. The chain carries TRBV28 and TRBJ2-2, with 10 bases lining up with TRBD1. Germline assignment: CDR1 MDHEN and CDR2 SYDVKM. CDR3 length: 16 amino acids. The V and J ends lost 3 bases and 7 bases, in that order; junction bases with no gene match: 8. CDR3 residues: CASSFAGTGVHGELFF. CDR3 nucleotides: TGTGCCAGCAGTTTCGCCGGGACAGGGGTTCACGGGGAGCTGTTTTTT.

The gene calls are TRBV5-6 and TRBJ2-1; 7 nucleotides agree with TRBD1. V lost 5 bases and J lost 6; bases outside the gene matches: 11. The CDR3 is 15 amino acids. Germline CDR1 SGHDT, CDR2 YYEEEE. The CDR3 reads CASRKIRQGRNEQFF. CDR3 nucleotide sequence: TGTGCCAGCAGGAAAATCCGACAGGGCCGCAATGAGCAGTTCTTC.

The CDR3 reads CASSEGYVNTGELFF. CDR3 in DNA: TGCGCCAGCAGCGAAGGGTATGTGAACACCGGGGAGCTGTTTTTT. The chain couples TRBV4-3 to TRBJ2-2; unclear D gene. CDR1 and CDR2 (germline): LGHNA, YSLEER. V was cut by 5 bases and J by 1 base, with 11 bases left in between. The length of the CDR3 is 15 residues.

J is TRBJ2-3 and V is TRBV19, with D hard to call. Germline V gene lookup returns CDR1 LNHDA and CDR2 SQIVND (reference sequence). Between the trimmed V and J ends, which lost 5 bases and 1 base, there was a span of 10 bases. This CDR3 has 14 amino acids. The CDR3 loop reads CASSGWFGTDTQYF. DNA for the CDR3: TGTGCCAGTAGTGGGTGGTTCGGCACAGATACGCAGTATTTT.

This chain connects TRBV5-6 to TRBJ1-4; maybe TRBD1 (6 bases). V lost 3 bases, J lost 8 bases, and 11 bases lay in between. Germline values: CDR1 SGHDT, CDR2 YYEEEE. This CDR3 contains 13 residues. CDR3 region: CASSSGTLEKLFF. The CDR3 nucleotides read TGTGCCAGCAGCTCCGGGACACTGGAAAAACTGTTTTTT.

This chain connects TRBV5-1 to TRBJ1-1; D unclear. The CDR3 covers 13 residues. CDR1 is SGHRS, CDR2 YFSETQ, per germline. V shed 4 bases and J shed 6 bases, with 13 bases lying between them. The CDR3 loop is CASSLDTGAEAFF. The CDR3 DNA follows: TGCGCCAGCAGCCTTGACACTGGGGCTGAAGCTTTCTTT.

V usage is TRBV13 and J usage is TRBJ2-2; 9 nucleotides match TRBD1. The CDR3 extends over 15 amino acids. The germline V gene has CDR1 PRHDT and CDR2 FYEKMQ (reference sequence). After removal of 6 bases from V and 3 bases from J, the junction contained 5 bases not matched to a gene. The CDR3: CASSPQGADTGELFF. In DNA form, the CDR3 reads TGTGCCAGCAGTCCACAGGGGGCGGACACCGGGGAGCTGTTTTTT.

The V and J genes are TRBV2 and TRBJ1-5; 7 bases align to TRBD1. The V and J ends lost 10 bases and 0 bases, in that order; junction bases with no gene match: 6. The CDR3 runs 14 residues. The germline CDR1 and CDR2 sequences are SNHLY and FYNNEI. The CDR3 DNA reads TGTGCCACCTCGACAGGGCCTAGCAATCAGCCCCAGCATTTT. Translating gives CATSTGPSNQPQHF.

The rearrangement joins TRBV6-5 to TRBJ2-1; D call uncertain. Germline V gene sequence: CDR1 MNHEY, CDR2 SVGAGI. The CDR3 is made up of 14 amino acids. Between the trimmed V and J ends, which lost 2 bases and 8 bases, there was a span of 13 bases. This chain's CDR3 is CASSYTIRADEQFF. The DNA for the CDR3 is TGTGCCAGCAGTTACACGATAAGGGCGGATGAGCAGTTCTTC.

The chain has TRBV25-1 and TRBJ2-7, with D unclear. CDR3 size: 11 residues. Trimming left V 6 bases short and J 5 bases short, with 8 bases between. CDR1 is MGHDK and CDR2 is SYGVNS in the germline V gene. CDR3 nucleotide sequence: TGTGCCAGCAGACGGGTGGACGAGCAGTACTTC. This translates into CASRRVDEQYF.

The chain uses TRBV2 and TRBJ1-2, with D uncertain. The CDR3 runs 17 residues. Trimming took 0 bases from V and 5 from J, leaving 19 bases between them. Germline assignment: CDR1 SNHLY and CDR2 FYNNEI. The CDR3 reads CASSEAGSPTTNYGYTF. In nucleotides, the CDR3 is TGTGCCAGCAGTGAAGCCGGGAGCCCGACGACCAATTATGGCTACACCTTC.

This clone was seen more than once but under ten times. CDR3: CASRPGQLNEKLFF. CDR3 in DNA: TGTGCCAGCCGGCCGGGACAGTTAAATGAAAAACTGTTTTTT. This rearrangement joins TRBV28 to TRBJ1-4; 7 bases agree with TRBD1. This CDR3 is 14 amino acids long. Trimming at V came to 8 bases and at J to 5 bases, leaving 8 bases not matched to a gene. Germline lookup yields CDR1 MDHEN and CDR2 SYDVKM.

This chain links TRBV7-9 with TRBJ1-1; 7 nucleotides line up with TRBD1. From germline, CDR1 is SEHNR and CDR2 FQNEAQ (reference sequence). The CDR3 extends over 17 amino acids. V was pared by 1 base and J by 0 bases, with 8 bases of the junction left unmatched. CDR3 sequence: CASSLEGTELMNTEAFF. As DNA, the CDR3 is TGTGCCAGCAGCTTAGAGGGGACAGAACTCATGAACACTGAAGCTTTCTTT.

The V call is TRBV27, the J call TRBJ2-5; D gene ambiguous. This CDR3 is built from 14 residues. The germline V gene has CDR1 MNHEY and CDR2 SMNVEV (reference sequence). Trimming shortened V by 1 base and J by 2 bases, and 8 bases separated the two germline ends. CDR3 loop: CASSLYNGQETQYF. CDR3 DNA sequence: TGTGCCAGCAGTTTATATAACGGGCAAGAGACCCAGTACTTC.

V gene TRBV9 combines with J gene TRBJ2-1, with 11 bases fitting TRBD2. Germline V lookup: CDR1 SGDLS, CDR2 YYNGEE. The trim removed 0 bases at V and 4 bases at J, leaving 6 bases unmatched. This CDR3 has 17 residues. Here the CDR3 reads CASSVGGGLADYNEQFF. CDR3 bases: TGTGCCAGCAGCGTAGGAGGGGGACTAGCGGATTACAATGAGCAGTTCTTC. Full variable domain (remainder filled in from reference TRBV9 and TRBJ2-1): DSGVTQTPKHLITATGQRVTLRCSPRSGDLSVYWYQQSLDQGLQFLIQYYNGEERAKGNILERFSAQQFPDLHSELNLSSLELGDSALYFCASSVGGGLADYNEQFFGPGTRLTVL.

J is TRBJ2-1 and V is TRBV21-1; the D call TRBD2 from the table was never checked on the DNA. TRBV21-1 has pseudogene status. The CDR3 totals 14 residues. CDR3 sequence (DNA): TGTGCCAGCAGCAAATGTAGCTTCGGCAATGAGCAGTTCTTC. Translation gives CASSKCSFGNEQFF.

The chain recombines TRBV27 with TRBJ1-1; possible D gene TRBD1, 6 bases. This CDR3 spans 12 amino acids. Deletions cut 3 bases from V and 8 bases from J, with 10 bases between. Germline CDR1 MNHEY, CDR2 SMNVEV (reference sequence). CDR3 protein: CASSFWGQEAFF. The CDR3 DNA sequence: TGTGCCAGCAGTTTTTGGGGGCAGGAAGCTTTCTTT.

This clone was observed once. The rearrangement links TRBV28 to TRBJ2-7; D not resolved. The CDR3 spans 13 residues. Germline CDR1 is MDHEN and CDR2 is SYDVKM. V lost 8 bases and J 4 bases, leaving 15 bases between the germline ends. The DNA of the CDR3 is TGTGCCAGCGCCATGAACGAAGGTTACGAGCAGTACTTC. Its translation: CASAMNEGYEQYF.

The V call is TRBV4-1, the J call TRBJ1-1; D is possibly TRBD1 (5 bases). The germline V gene encodes CDR1 MGHRA and CDR2 YSYEKL. The CDR3 contains 15 residues. V lost 4 bases and J 2 bases, leaving 14 bases between the germline ends. For the CDR3, the DNA is TGCGCCAGCAGCCTGGGCGGGGGGGTTAACACTGAAGCTTTCTTT. Translating gives CASSLGGGVNTEAFF.

This sequence joins TRBV7-9 and TRBJ2-7; 8 nucleotides align to TRBD1. The CDR3 length is 14 residues. Looked up from germline, CDR1 is SEHNR and CDR2 is FQNEAQ (reference sequence). Unmatched junction bases numbered 6, after V lost 3 bases and J lost 5 bases. CDR3 nucleotide sequence: TGTGCCAGCAGCTTCCAGGGGGCGCGGGACGAGCAGTACTTC. Translation: CASSFQGARDEQYF.